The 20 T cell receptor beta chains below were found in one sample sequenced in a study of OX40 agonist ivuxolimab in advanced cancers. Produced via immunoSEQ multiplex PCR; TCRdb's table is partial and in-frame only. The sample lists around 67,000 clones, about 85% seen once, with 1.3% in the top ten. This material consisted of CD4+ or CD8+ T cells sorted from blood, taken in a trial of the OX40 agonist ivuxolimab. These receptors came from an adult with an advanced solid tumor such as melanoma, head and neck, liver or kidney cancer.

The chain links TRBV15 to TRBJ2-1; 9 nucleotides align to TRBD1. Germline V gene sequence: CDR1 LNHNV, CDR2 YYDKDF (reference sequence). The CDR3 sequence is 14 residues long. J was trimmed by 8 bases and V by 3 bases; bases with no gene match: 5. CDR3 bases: TGTGCCACCAGCAGGGACAGGGGAGACTATGAGCAGTTCTTC. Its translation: CATSRDRGDYEQFF.

For the CDR3, the DNA is TGTGCCAGCAGCCCCTCCCTTGTTGGACAGGGGTATGAAAAACTGTTTTTT. It translates to CASSPSLVGQGYEKLFF. The chain employs TRBV7-3 and TRBJ1-4; 9 bases agree with TRBD1. Germline CDR1 SGHTA, CDR2 FQGTGA. V shed 5 bases and J 6 bases; nucleotides not matched to a gene: 13. This CDR3 has 17 amino acids. Filled out from reference TRBV7-3 and TRBJ1-4, the complete variable domain reads GAGVSQTPSNKVTEKGKYVELRCDPISGHTALYWYRQSLGQGPEFLIYFQGTGAADDSGLPNDRFFAVRPEGSVSTLKIQRTERGDSAVYLCASSPSLVGQGYEKLFFGSGTQLSVL.

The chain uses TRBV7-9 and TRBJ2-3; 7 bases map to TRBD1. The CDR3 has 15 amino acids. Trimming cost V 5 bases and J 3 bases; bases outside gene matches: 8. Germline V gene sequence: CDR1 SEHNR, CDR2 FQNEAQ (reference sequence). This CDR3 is CASSPGQVRTDTQYF. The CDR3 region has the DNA TGTGCCAGCAGCCCCGGACAGGTTCGGACAGATACGCAGTATTTT.

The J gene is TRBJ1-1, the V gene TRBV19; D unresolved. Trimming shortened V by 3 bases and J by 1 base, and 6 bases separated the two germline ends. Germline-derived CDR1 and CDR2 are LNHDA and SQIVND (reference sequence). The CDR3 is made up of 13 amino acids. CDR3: CASSINRNTEAFF. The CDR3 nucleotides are TGTGCCAGTAGTATTAACAGGAACACTGAAGCTTTCTTT. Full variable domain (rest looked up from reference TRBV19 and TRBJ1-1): DGGITQSPKYLFRKEGQNVTLSCEQNLNHDAMYWYRQDPGQGLRLIYYSQIVNDFQKGDIAEGYSVSREKKESFPLTVTSAQKNPTAFYLCASSINRNTEAFFGQGTRLTVV.

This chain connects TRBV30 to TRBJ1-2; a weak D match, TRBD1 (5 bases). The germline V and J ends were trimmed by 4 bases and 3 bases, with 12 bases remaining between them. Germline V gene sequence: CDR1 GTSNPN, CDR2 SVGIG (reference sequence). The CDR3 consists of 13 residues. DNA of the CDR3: TGTGCCTGGACCGCCCAGGGAGACTATGGCTACACCTTC. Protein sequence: CAWTAQGDYGYTF.

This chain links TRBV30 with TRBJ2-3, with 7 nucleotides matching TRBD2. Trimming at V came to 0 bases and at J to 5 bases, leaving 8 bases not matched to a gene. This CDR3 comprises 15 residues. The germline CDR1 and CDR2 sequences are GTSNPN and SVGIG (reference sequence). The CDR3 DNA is TGTGCCTGGAGTGTACTACGGGGGGTGGAAGATACGCAGTATTTT. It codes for CAWSVLRGVEDTQYF.

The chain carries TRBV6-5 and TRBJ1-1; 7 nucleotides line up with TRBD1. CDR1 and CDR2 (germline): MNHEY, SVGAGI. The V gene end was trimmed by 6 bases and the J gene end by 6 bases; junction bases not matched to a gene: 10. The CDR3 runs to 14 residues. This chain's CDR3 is CASRRDDRAPEAFF. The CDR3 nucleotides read TGTGCCAGCAGACGAGACGACAGGGCCCCTGAAGCTTTCTTT.

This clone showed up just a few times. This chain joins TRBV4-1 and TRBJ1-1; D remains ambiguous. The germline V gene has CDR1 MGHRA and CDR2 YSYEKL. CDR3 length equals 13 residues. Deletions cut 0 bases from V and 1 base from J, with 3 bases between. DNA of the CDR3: TGCGCCAGCAGCCAAGACTGGAACACTGAAGCTTTCTTT. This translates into CASSQDWNTEAFF.

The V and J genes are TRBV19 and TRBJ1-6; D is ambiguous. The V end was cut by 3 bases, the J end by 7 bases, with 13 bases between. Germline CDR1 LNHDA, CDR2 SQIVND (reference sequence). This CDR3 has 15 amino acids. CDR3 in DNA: TGTGCCAGTAGTATCGGCGCCGGAAGAAATTCACCCCTCCACTTT. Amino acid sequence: CASSIGAGRNSPLHF.

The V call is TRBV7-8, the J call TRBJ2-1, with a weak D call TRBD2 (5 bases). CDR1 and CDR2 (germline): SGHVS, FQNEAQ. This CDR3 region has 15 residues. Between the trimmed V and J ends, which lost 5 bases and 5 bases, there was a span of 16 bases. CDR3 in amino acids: CASSHQGRGNNEQFF. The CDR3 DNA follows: TGTGCCAGCAGCCATCAAGGGAGAGGTAACAATGAGCAGTTCTTC.

The CDR3, as DNA: TGTGCCGGAGGAGGGACAGGATCCTACGAGCAGTACTTC. This sequence encodes CAGGGTGSYEQYF. The V gene is TRBV7-9, the J gene TRBJ2-7, with TRBD1 identical over 8 bases. Unmatched junction bases numbered 7, after V lost 11 bases and J lost 1 base. Germline CDR1 and CDR2: SEHNR and FQNEAQ (reference sequence). The length of the CDR3 is 13 residues.

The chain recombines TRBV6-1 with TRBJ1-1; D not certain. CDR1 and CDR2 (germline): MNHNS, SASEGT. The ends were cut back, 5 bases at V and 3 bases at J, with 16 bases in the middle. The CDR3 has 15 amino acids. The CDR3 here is CASSSWARRDTEAFF. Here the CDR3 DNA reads TGTGCCAGCAGTTCCTGGGCCAGAAGGGACACTGAAGCTTTCTTT.

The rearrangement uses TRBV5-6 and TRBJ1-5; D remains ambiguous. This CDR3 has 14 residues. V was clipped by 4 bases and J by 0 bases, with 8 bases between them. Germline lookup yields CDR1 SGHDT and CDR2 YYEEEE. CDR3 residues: CASSPAGSNQPQHF. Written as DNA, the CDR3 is TGTGCCAGCAGCCCTGCCGGTAGCAATCAGCCCCAGCATTTT.

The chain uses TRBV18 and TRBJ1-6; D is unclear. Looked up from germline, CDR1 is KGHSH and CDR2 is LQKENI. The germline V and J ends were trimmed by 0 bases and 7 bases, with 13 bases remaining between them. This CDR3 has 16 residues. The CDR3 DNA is TGTGCCAGCTCACCACCGGCCGGGGTAGGCAATTCACCCCTCCACTTT. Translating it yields CASSPPAGVGNSPLHF.

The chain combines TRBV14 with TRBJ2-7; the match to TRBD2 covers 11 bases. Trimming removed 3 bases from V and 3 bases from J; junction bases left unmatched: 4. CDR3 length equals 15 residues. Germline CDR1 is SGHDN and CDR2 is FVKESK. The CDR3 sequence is CASSHGTSGIYEQYF. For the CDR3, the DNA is TGTGCCAGCAGCCACGGGACTAGCGGAATCTACGAGCAGTACTTC.

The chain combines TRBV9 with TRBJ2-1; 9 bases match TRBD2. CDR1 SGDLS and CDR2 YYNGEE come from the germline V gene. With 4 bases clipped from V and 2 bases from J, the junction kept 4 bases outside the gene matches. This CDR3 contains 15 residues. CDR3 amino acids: CASSNSGRAYNEQFF. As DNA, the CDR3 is TGTGCCAGCAGCAATAGCGGGAGAGCCTACAATGAGCAGTTCTTC.

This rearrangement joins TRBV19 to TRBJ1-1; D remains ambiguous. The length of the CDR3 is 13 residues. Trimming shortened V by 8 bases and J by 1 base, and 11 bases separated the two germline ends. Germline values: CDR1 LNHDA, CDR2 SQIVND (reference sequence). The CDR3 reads CASGRQPNTEAFF. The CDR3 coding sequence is TGTGCCAGTGGCCGGCAGCCGAACACTGAAGCTTTCTTT.

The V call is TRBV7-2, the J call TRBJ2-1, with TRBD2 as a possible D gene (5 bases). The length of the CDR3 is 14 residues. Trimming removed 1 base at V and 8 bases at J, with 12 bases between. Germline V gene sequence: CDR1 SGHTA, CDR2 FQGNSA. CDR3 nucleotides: TGTGCCAGCAGCTTAGGATCCGGGGTCGATGAGCAGTTCTTC. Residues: CASSLGSGVDEQFF. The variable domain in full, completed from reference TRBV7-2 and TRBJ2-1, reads GAGVSQSPSNKVTEKGKDVELRCDPISGHTALYWYRQSLGQGLEFLIYFQGNSAPDKSGLPSDRFSAERTGGSVSTLTIQRTQQEDSAVYLCASSLGSGVDEQFFGPGTRLTVL.

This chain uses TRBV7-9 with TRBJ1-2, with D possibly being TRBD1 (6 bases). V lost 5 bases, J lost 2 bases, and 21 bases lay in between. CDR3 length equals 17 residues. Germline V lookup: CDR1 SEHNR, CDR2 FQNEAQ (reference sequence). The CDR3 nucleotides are TGTGCCAGCAGCCCACCGACCAGGGGCTTAGGGAACTATGGCTACACCTTC. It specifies CASSPPTRGLGNYGYTF.

The CDR3 region is CASSPGRGGDNEQFF. The CDR3 nucleotides are TGTGCCAGCTCACCAGGGAGGGGAGGGGACAATGAGCAGTTCTTC. The chain links TRBV18 to TRBJ2-1; TRBD2 agrees at 7 bases. V was clipped by 2 bases and J by 5 bases; unmatched bases: 6. This CDR3 has 15 residues. Per germline, CDR1 KGHSH and CDR2 LQKENI.